This TCR beta chain stems from a study of blood T cell repertoires in COVID-19. Authors' processing steps: Using reference gene primer amplification, nucleated cell counts were estimated. TCRdb's table, derived via immunoSEQ multiplex PCR, lists solely in-frame clones and lacks some. V and J calls and clone size are those listed in that table; D and trimming were worked out from the DNA. The sample holds 310,000 or so clones, roughly 82% seen once. In germline, CDR1 is MDHEN, CDR2 SYDVKM. V lost 4 bases and J lost 7, with 10 bases in between. There are 12 residues in the CDR3. The chain combines TRBV28 with TRBJ2-5; D possibly corresponds to TRBD1 (6 bases). This clonotype was obtained from a woman aged 50 to 60 with acute or convalescent COVID-19. Sequences were obtained from peripheral blood. This CDR3 reads CASSSPTGTQYF. CDR3 coding DNA: TGTGCCAGCAGTTCCCCGACAGGGACCCAGTACTTC.